Reported below is one T cell receptor beta chain. What antigen it recognizes has not been identified. No base-level quality is on record; no much larger clone is a single base apart. Samples from volunteer blood donors who had recovered from COVID-19 were contributed by a second Seattle source. Each collaborating institution followed its own protocols to collect whole blood in K2EDTA tubes. Collaborator samples were shipped for TCRbeta analysis as frozen whole blood, isolated PBMCs, or DNA extracted from either sample type. The entry originates in a study of blood T cell repertoires in COVID-19 (dated by TCRdb to the early 2020s). In the study overall: The collaborator samples originated in the United States, Italy and Spain and spanned the acute and convalescent phases of COVID-19. The material from the prospective study consisted of cDNA or gDNA derived from T cells, B-cell-depleted T cells, or PBMCs. Deeply sampled blood TCRbeta repertoires from subjects exposed to, actively infected with, or recovered from COVID-19 were included in the dataset. The repertoires were made available in a free public database intended to serve as a resource for research on the immune response to SARS-CoV-2. The samples were drawn from two sources: the first 160 participants of the ongoing ImmuneRACE study, and 950 to 1,500 subjects contributed by 6 global collaborators. Nearly every sample came with metadata listing a de-identified subject ID, COVID-19 status, age in years and sex. Where HLA class I and class II types were available, the types were taken from metadata supplied by the sample provider, not from assay-based typing. General study outcomes and caveats: The amount of clinical and demographic metadata varied by source and participant and was provided uncurated.

Germline trimming: 4 bases from V, 5 bases from J; junction bases outside gene matches: 8. The CDR1 and CDR2 encoded by the germline V gene are ENHRY and SYGVKD. The CDR3 spans 16 residues, from the cysteine through the phenylalanine. The DNA shown is the 48-base CDR3, in frame from base 1. TCRbeta CDR3 regions were amplified from genomic DNA by means of the immunoSEQ Assay, a bias-controlled multiplex PCR. The authors' analysis ran thus. The number of nucleated cells in each sample was estimated by amplification of reference gene primers within the assay. To quantify the absolute abundance of each unique TCRbeta CDR3 rearrangement, sequence reads were collapsed and filtered. Productive Simpson clonality was computed per sample as the square root of Simpson's diversity index over productive rearrangements. Sourced from immuneACCESS, this table was stored by TCRdb with only in-frame sequences that have V and J called. A share of the clones is absent; for the studies checked, an unresolved V gene accounts for under half, and the remainder has no known explanation. That table supplies the V and J calls and clone size; D and trimming were determined from the DNA. The table for this sample lists about 300,000 clones; 83% of them were counted only once. The top ten constitute more than 8% of the sample.

The receptor was isolated from a woman between 50 and 59 years old who had recovered from COVID-19. The sequence links TRBV10-3 to TRBJ2-2, with 9 bases matching TRBD1. Sequencing input: peripheral blood. The CDR3 region has the sequence CAISGTGATITGELFF. The DNA sequence reads TGTGCCATCAGTGGGACAGGGGCCACAATTACCGGGGAGCTGTTTTTT.